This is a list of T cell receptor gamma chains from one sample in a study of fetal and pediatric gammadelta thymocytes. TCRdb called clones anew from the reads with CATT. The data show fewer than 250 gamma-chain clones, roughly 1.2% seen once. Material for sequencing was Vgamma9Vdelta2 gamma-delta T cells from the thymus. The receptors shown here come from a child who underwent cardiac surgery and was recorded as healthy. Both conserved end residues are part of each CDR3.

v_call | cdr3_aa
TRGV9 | CALWEVRRFYYKKLF
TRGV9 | CALWRAHGELGKKIKVF
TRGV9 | CALWEVENYYKKLF
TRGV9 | CALWEVQELNYYKKLF
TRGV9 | CALWEVLKKLF
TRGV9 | CALWGPGDYYKKLF